This is a list of T cell receptor beta chains from one sample in a study of beta chain features in type 1 diabetes. Profiled with immunoSEQ multiplex PCR; TCRdb holds only in-frame clones, not every one. The sample carries 40,000 or so clones, roughly 70% recorded once. Specimen: Tregs from blood. The receptor set was obtained from a young woman with type 1 diabetes. The conserved cysteine and the conserved F or W are not part of the CDR3 here. The D gene is left open where the match is weak.

>TRBJ2-3|TRBV30|NA|10
AWSPSTDTQY
>TRBJ2-6|TRBV6-1|NA|12
ASIQISGANVLT
>TRBJ2-4|TRBV5-4|NA|12
ASSFSGSKNIQY
>TRBJ2-7|TRBV7-6|NA|11
ASSFTGQSEQY
>TRBJ2-5|TRBV27|TRBD2|11
ASSLLVGRDQY
>TRBJ2-1|TRBV10-3|TRBD1|12
AITRTGVGNEQF
>TRBJ2-1|TRBV19|TRBD2|12
ASSTSGGADEQF
>TRBJ2-7|TRBV5-1|TRBD1|12
ASSTGQGAYEQY
>TRBJ1-1|TRBV7-6|NA|11
ASSLEQNTEAF
>TRBJ2-5|TRBV9|TRBD2|14
ASSPWFSGGVETQY
>TRBJ2-7|TRBV6-1|NA|11
ASKAGLVYEQY
>TRBJ2-1|TRBV21-1|NA|14
ASSKRTSGEYNEQF
>TRBJ2-2|TRBV27|TRBD2|13
ASRLQAGVAGELF
>TRBJ2-5|TRBV10-3|NA|10
AISESMRSQY
>TRBJ1-4|TRBV4-2|NA|16
ASSQARGVQTTNEKLF
>NA|TRBV7-9|TRBD2|14
ASSLGEWGGTSEQY
>TRBJ2-3|TRBV14|NA|11
ASSGGAWDTQY
>TRBJ1-1|TRBV27|TRBD1|13
ASSFRQGKGTEAF
>TRBJ2-1|TRBV7-7|NA|11
ASSPTSRNEQF
>TRBJ1-2|TRBV19|NA|11
ASSTGTPNGYT
>TRBJ1-6|TRBV5-1|TRBD1|12
ASSTGQNNSPLH
>TRBJ2-1|TRBV5-5|TRBD2|11
ASSLVAGNEQF
>TRBJ2-1|TRBV2|NA|13
ASRAGTFSYNEQF
>NA|TRBV29-1|TRBD2|11
SVTSGRVYEQY
>TRBJ1-2|TRBV28|NA|11
ASSLGPLRGYT
>TRBJ2-2|TRBV7-2|NA|13
ASSLEQGGIGELF
>TRBJ1-2|TRBV7-8|TRBD1|11
ASSREQGLGYT
>TRBJ2-3|TRBV7-2|NA|14
ASSFFQTASTDTQY
>TRBJ1-2|TRBV10-3|NA|14
AISEPHTGRDYGYT
>TRBJ2-1|TRBV1|NA|10
TRQGSGNEQF
>TRBJ1-5|TRBV28|TRBD1|13
ASSSGGGGRQPQH
>TRBJ2-1|TRBV11-2|TRBD1|15
ASSLGWGTGEGNEQF